These 32 T cell receptor beta chains came from one sample sequenced in a study of cytomegalovirus exposure and HLA in healthy donors. Profiled with immunoSEQ multiplex PCR; TCRdb holds only in-frame clones, not every one. The sample comprises 130,000 to 150,000 clones, around 88% of which are singletons, and approximately 7.5% rests with the top ten. The sample comprised PBMCs. The receptors derive from a woman aged 18-29 years in good health and CMV-seropositive.

The chain carries TRBV7-9 and TRBJ2-2; TRBD1 matches 7 bases. This CDR3 is built from 16 residues. Germline V lookup: CDR1 SEHNR, CDR2 FQNEAQ (reference sequence). Losses at the gene ends were 5 bases for V and 8 bases for J; bases not matched to a gene: 14. DNA of the CDR3: TGTGCCAGCAGCCCGAGACAGGGTACTTGGGAAGGGGAGCTGTTTTTT. Encoded protein: CASSPRQGTWEGELFF.

The chain recombines TRBV6-5 with TRBJ1-1; D is possibly TRBD1 (6 bases). Germline-derived CDR1 and CDR2 are MNHEY and SVGAGI. This CDR3 is 15 amino acids long. V was cut by 1 base and J by 4 bases, with 13 bases left in between. This chain's CDR3 is CASSYLGGRATEAFF. The CDR3 nucleotides read TGTGCCAGCAGTTACTTGGGGGGGCGTGCCACTGAAGCTTTCTTT.

The rearrangement uses TRBV28 and TRBJ1-1; 8 bases are a match to TRBD1. CDR1 is MDHEN and CDR2 is SYDVKM in the germline V gene. The CDR3 covers 13 residues. V gave up 6 bases and J gave up 5 bases; unmatched junction bases: 5. This chain's CDR3 is CASRRDRMTEAFF. The CDR3 region has the DNA TGTGCCAGCAGGAGGGACAGGATGACTGAAGCTTTCTTT.

This rearrangement joins TRBV2 to TRBJ1-6; D possibly corresponds to TRBD1 (6 bases). The CDR3 covers 14 residues. The germline gives CDR1 SNHLY, CDR2 FYNNEI. V shed 11 bases and J shed 0 bases, with 11 bases lying between them. The CDR3 spells CAGRQVSYNSPLHF. For the CDR3, the DNA is TGTGCCGGCCGACAGGTCTCCTATAATTCACCCCTCCACTTT.

V and J are TRBV7-2 and TRBJ1-3, with unresolved D. Deletions cut 2 bases from V and 4 bases from J, with 12 bases between. CDR3 length: 15 amino acids. Germline assignment: CDR1 SGHTA and CDR2 FQGNSA. CDR3 DNA sequence: TGTGCCAGCAGCTTACGTCAGGTCGCAGGAAACACCATATATTTT. Amino acids: CASSLRQVAGNTIYF. Combining the CDR3 with reference TRBV7-2 and TRBJ1-3 gives the whole variable domain GAGVSQSPSNKVTEKGKDVELRCDPISGHTALYWYRQSLGQGLEFLIYFQGNSAPDKSGLPSDRFSAERTGGSVSTLTIQRTQQEDSAVYLCASSLRQVAGNTIYFGEGSWLTVV.

The rearrangement links TRBV5-4 to TRBJ1-1, with 7 bases identical to TRBD1. The CDR3 runs 15 residues. Per the germline V gene, CDR1 is SGHNT and CDR2 is YYREEE (reference sequence). Trimming removed 3 bases from V and 4 bases from J; junction bases left unmatched: 9. CDR3 region: CASSSTGAGATEAFF. The CDR3 bases are TGTGCCAGCAGCTCAACAGGGGCCGGGGCCACTGAAGCTTTCTTT.

This chain uses TRBV30 with TRBJ1-1; 9 bases fit TRBD1. Germline V lookup: CDR1 GTSNPN, CDR2 SVGIG (reference sequence). J lost 5 bases, V lost 5 bases, and 9 bases had no gene match. CDR3 length: 14 amino acids. The CDR3 sequence: CAWEKQGAGTEAFF. CDR3 in DNA: TGTGCCTGGGAAAAACAGGGGGCAGGGACTGAAGCTTTCTTT.

The V and J genes are TRBV5-1 and TRBJ2-5; 10 bases match TRBD2. This CDR3 is built from 16 residues. Germline CDR1 SGHRS, CDR2 YFSETQ. Germline trimming cut 1 base from V and 4 bases from J; bases unmatched to any gene: 7. CDR3 amino acids: CASSLITSGEGETQYF. In DNA, the CDR3 is TGCGCCAGCAGCTTGATAACTAGCGGGGAAGGAGAGACCCAGTACTTC.

The chain joins TRBV5-1 to TRBJ2-2; D remains ambiguous. Germline CDR1 and CDR2: SGHRS and YFSETQ. Trimming removed 0 bases from V and 6 bases from J, with 12 bases in between. CDR3 length: 15 amino acids. CDR3 loop: CASSLAGATAGELFF. CDR3 in DNA: TGCGCCAGCAGCTTGGCCGGAGCGACGGCCGGGGAGCTGTTTTTT.

V and J are TRBV19 and TRBJ2-3; TRBD2 aligns across 12 bases. The CDR3 spans 17 residues. Per the germline V gene, CDR1 is LNHDA and CDR2 is SQIVND (reference sequence). Losses at the gene ends were 5 bases for V and 2 bases for J; bases not matched to a gene: 8. The CDR3 reads CASSPRTSGTYTDTQYF. CDR3 nucleotide sequence: TGTGCCAGTAGTCCGAGGACTAGCGGGACCTACACAGATACGCAGTATTTT.

This clone was seen a handful of times. The rearrangement uses TRBV30 and TRBJ1-6, with 9 bases identical to TRBD1. Trimming at V came to 5 bases and at J to 10 bases, leaving 6 bases not matched to a gene. The CDR3 has 13 amino acids. CDR1 GTSNPN and CDR2 SVGIG come from the germline V gene (reference sequence). CDR3 DNA: TGTGCCTGGGCCGGGACAGGGTCGTCACCCCTCCACTTT. Translation gives CAWAGTGSSPLHF. Full variable domain (rest looked up from reference TRBV30 and TRBJ1-6): SQTIHQWPATLVQPVGSPLSLECTVEGTSNPNLYWYRQAAGRGLQLLFYSVGIGQISSEVPQNLSASRPQDRQFILSSKKLLLSDSGFYLCAWAGTGSSPLHFGNGTRLTVT.

This chain joins TRBV18 and TRBJ2-7, with D perhaps matching TRBD1 (6 bases). Per the germline V gene, CDR1 is KGHSH and CDR2 is LQKENI. Trimming took off 3 bases at V and 2 bases at J, with 11 bases between the two ends. CDR3 length equals 14 residues. The CDR3 DNA is TGTGCCAGCTCACCCGAGACAGGTACCTACGAGCAGTACTTC. Translated, it gives CASSPETGTYEQYF.

The rearrangement joins TRBV5-1 to TRBJ2-3, with 9 bases aligning to TRBD2. The CDR3 runs 15 residues. The V gene end was trimmed by 1 base and the J gene end by 2 bases; junction bases not matched to a gene: 2. Germline assignment: CDR1 SGHRS and CDR2 YFSETQ. The CDR3 sequence is CASSLLAGYTDTQYF. CDR3 nucleotides: TGCGCCAGCAGCTTGCTAGCGGGGTACACAGATACGCAGTATTTT.

This chain connects TRBV5-4 to TRBJ2-5, with TRBD1 identical over 8 bases. This CDR3 has 15 amino acids. V lost 4 bases to trimming and J lost 1 base; unmatched junction nucleotides: 6. Looked up from germline, CDR1 is SGHNT and CDR2 is YYREEE (reference sequence). The CDR3 is CASSKRQGLQETQYF. The CDR3 DNA reads TGTGCCAGCAGCAAACGACAGGGGCTCCAAGAGACCCAGTACTTC.

This sequence joins TRBV28 and TRBJ2-2; TRBD2 aligns across 11 bases. V lost 8 bases to trimming and J lost 4 bases; unmatched junction nucleotides: 6. The CDR3 consists of 15 residues. In germline, CDR1 is MDHEN, CDR2 SYDVKM. CDR3 loop: CASLTSGAGTGELFF. CDR3 sequence (DNA): TGTGCCAGCCTGACTAGCGGGGCCGGCACCGGGGAGCTGTTTTTT.

CDR3 residues: CASSLEGREGYGYTF. Written as DNA, the CDR3 is TGTGCCAGCAGCTTAGAGGGCAGGGAGGGGTATGGCTACACCTTC. The J gene is TRBJ1-2, the V gene TRBV11-1; perhaps TRBD1 as D (5 bases). The CDR3 has 15 amino acids. CDR1 and CDR2 from the germline V gene are SGHAT and FQDESV (reference sequence). V dropped 1 base and J dropped 5 bases, with 14 bases sitting between them. Full variable domain (remainder filled in from reference TRBV11-1 and TRBJ1-2): EAEVAQSPRYKITEKSQAVAFWCDPISGHATLYWYRQILGQGPELLVQFQDESVVDDSQLPKDRFSAERLKGVDSTLKIQPAELGDSAMYLCASSLEGREGYGYTFGSGTRLTVV.

The CDR3: CASSHRQGTFKNIQYF. CDR3 coding DNA: TGTGCCAGCAGCCACAGACAGGGCACCTTCAAAAACATTCAGTACTTC. V is TRBV7-3 and J is TRBJ2-4; 7 bases line up with TRBD1. This CDR3 has 16 amino acids. Trimming at V came to 5 bases and at J to 3 bases, leaving 10 bases not matched to a gene. Germline loops: CDR1 SGHTA, CDR2 FQGTGA.

The V call is TRBV15, the J call TRBJ1-1; 10 nucleotides match TRBD1. There are 15 residues in the CDR3. Germline assignment: CDR1 LNHNV and CDR2 YYDKDF (reference sequence). V was pared by 1 base and J by 4 bases, with 3 bases of the junction left unmatched. The CDR3 reads CATSRGTGGVTEAFF. The CDR3 nucleotides are TGTGCCACCAGCAGAGGGACAGGGGGTGTCACTGAAGCTTTCTTT.

V is TRBV29-1 and J is TRBJ1-1; a possible D gene is TRBD1 (5 bases). Trimming left V 6 bases short and J 1 base short, with 15 bases between. This CDR3 region has 14 residues. Germline lookup yields CDR1 SQVTM and CDR2 ANQGSEA. The CDR3 here is CSVGGGGWNTEAFF. CDR3 bases: TGCAGCGTGGGGGGTGGGGGATGGAACACTGAAGCTTTCTTT.

The rearrangement links TRBV2 to TRBJ1-6, with a tentative D call TRBD1 (6 bases). V lost 5 bases and J 5 bases, leaving 16 bases between the germline ends. CDR3 length equals 16 residues. Germline-derived CDR1 and CDR2 are SNHLY and FYNNEI. The CDR3: CASSYRANPNNSPLHF. The CDR3 coding sequence is TGTGCCAGCAGTTACAGGGCCAACCCAAATAATTCACCCCTCCACTTT.

The J gene is TRBJ1-2, the V gene TRBV6-1; D unresolved. There are 15 residues in the CDR3. V lost 0 bases and J 0 bases, leaving 8 bases between the germline ends. Germline V gene sequence: CDR1 MNHNS, CDR2 SASEGT. CDR3 sequence (DNA): TGTGCCAGCAGTGAAGCGTTGGCTTCTAACTATGGCTACACCTTC. Protein sequence: CASSEALASNYGYTF.

The V call is TRBV29-1, the J call TRBJ1-1; 7 bases fit TRBD1. Trimming took 2 bases from V and 4 from J; bases not matched to a gene: 4. CDR1 is SQVTM, CDR2 ANQGSEA, per germline. There are 13 residues in the CDR3. The CDR3, as DNA: TGCAGCGTTGAAACAGGGGTCGTCACTGAAGCTTTCTTT. Amino acids: CSVETGVVTEAFF.

The J gene is TRBJ1-4, the V gene TRBV7-2; D is uncertain. The CDR3 runs to 13 residues. V lost 5 bases to trimming and J lost 8 bases, with 12 bases between them. The germline gives CDR1 SGHTA, CDR2 FQGNSA. DNA for the CDR3: TGTGCCAGCAGCCCCTTCCTTCGGGAAAAACTGTTTTTT. Protein: CASSPFLREKLFF.

J is TRBJ2-2 and V is TRBV4-2, with 7 nucleotides matching TRBD1. The CDR3 covers 19 residues. From germline, CDR1 is LGHNA and CDR2 YNFKEQ. The V gene end was trimmed by 0 bases and the J gene end by 8 bases; junction bases not matched to a gene: 18. The CDR3 loop is CASSQDYFRGSGFIGELFF. CDR3 nucleotides: TGTGCCAGCAGCCAAGATTATTTCAGGGGGAGTGGGTTTATAGGGGAGCTGTTTTTT.

This sequence joins TRBV30 and TRBJ2-7; tentatively, D is TRBD2 (6 bases). V was shortened by 0 bases and J by 6 bases, with 15 bases between the two germline ends. The germline gives CDR1 GTSNPN, CDR2 SVGIG (reference sequence). This CDR3 comprises 14 residues. CDR3 sequence (DNA): TGTGCCTGGAGTGTACGACTAGGGGTAAGCGAGCAGTACTTC. This sequence encodes CAWSVRLGVSEQYF.

Worth noting for this clone: Other DNA variants within this sample encode the same CDR3. This chain joins TRBV5-6 and TRBJ2-1; D not certain. Germline-derived CDR1 and CDR2 are SGHDT and YYEEEE. The V end was cut by 0 bases, the J end by 3 bases, with 4 bases between. This CDR3 comprises 13 residues. The CDR3 sequence: CASSLELYNEQFF. CDR3 DNA sequence: TGTGCCAGCAGCTTGGAACTCTACAATGAGCAGTTCTTC.

The chain uses TRBV30 and TRBJ2-3, with 14 nucleotides matching TRBD2. V was pared by 5 bases and J by 0 bases, with 7 bases of the junction left unmatched. CDR1 is GTSNPN, CDR2 SVGIG, per germline (reference sequence). This CDR3 region has 17 residues. CDR3 DNA sequence: TGTGCCTGGCGCGGACTAGCGGGGGGAAGGAGCACAGATACGCAGTATTTT. It specifies CAWRGLAGGRSTDTQYF.

The J gene is TRBJ2-3, the V gene TRBV2; possibly TRBD2 for D (5 bases). Germline V gene data show CDR1 as SNHLY and CDR2 as FYNNEI. Trimming removed 7 bases from V and 5 bases from J, with 10 bases in between. The CDR3 length is 12 residues. CDR3 sequence (DNA): TGTGCCAGCACCTCAGCGGAAGATACGCAGTATTTT. This gives the protein CASTSAEDTQYF.

The genes are TRBV4-1 and TRBJ2-5; TRBD2 matches 8 bases. The CDR3 spans 13 residues. The germline V gene has CDR1 MGHRA and CDR2 YSYEKL. The J segment lost 3 bases and the V segment lost 10 bases, leaving 7 bases of the junction unmatched. DNA for the CDR3: TGCGCCACCGGGGGGGTGTGGGAAGAGACCCAGTACTTC. It codes for CATGGVWEETQYF.

This clone was seen only once. V and J are TRBV30 and TRBJ1-1; TRBD1 might be the D (5 bases). This CDR3 spans 12 amino acids. CDR1 is GTSNPN, CDR2 SVGIG, per germline (reference sequence). V lost 1 base to trimming and J lost 11 bases, with 14 bases between them. The DNA of the CDR3 is TGTGCCTGGAGTGCCCGGGGGGTATCTGCTTTCTTT. This encodes CAWSARGVSAFF.

The chain is built from TRBV4-2 and TRBJ2-1; 7 nucleotides agree with TRBD2. The CDR3 length is 16 residues. The junction had 4 bases not matched to a gene; V was cut back by 0 bases and J by 2 bases. Germline lookup yields CDR1 LGHNA and CDR2 YNFKEQ. Written as DNA, the CDR3 is TGTGCCAGCAGCCAAGAGGAACGGGGGGCCTACAATGAGCAGTTCTTC. It specifies CASSQEERGAYNEQFF.

The DNA of the CDR3 is TGTGCCAGCAGTGGTCAACAGGGAAGCCTAGCTGGCTACACCTTC. Protein: CASSGQQGSLAGYTF. The rearrangement links TRBV6-1 to TRBJ1-2, with D tentatively TRBD1 (6 bases). The germline CDR1 and CDR2 sequences are MNHNS and SASEGT. The CDR3 contains 15 residues. V lost 4 bases and J 7 bases, leaving 19 bases between the germline ends.